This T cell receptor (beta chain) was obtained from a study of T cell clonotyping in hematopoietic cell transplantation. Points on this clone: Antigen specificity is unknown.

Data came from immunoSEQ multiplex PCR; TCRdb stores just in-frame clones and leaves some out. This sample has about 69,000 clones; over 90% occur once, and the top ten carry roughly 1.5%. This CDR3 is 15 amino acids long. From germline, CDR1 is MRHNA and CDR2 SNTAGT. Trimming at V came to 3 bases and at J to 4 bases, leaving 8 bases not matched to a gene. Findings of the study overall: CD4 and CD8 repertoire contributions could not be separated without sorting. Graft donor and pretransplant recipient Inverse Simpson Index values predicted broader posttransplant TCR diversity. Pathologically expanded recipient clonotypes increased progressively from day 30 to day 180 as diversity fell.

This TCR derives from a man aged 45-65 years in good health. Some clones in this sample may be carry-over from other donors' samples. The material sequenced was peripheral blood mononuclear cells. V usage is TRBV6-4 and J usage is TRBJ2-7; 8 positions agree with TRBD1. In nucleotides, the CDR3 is TGTGCCAGCAGTGAGGCACAGGGGGGTGAATACGAGCAGTACTTC. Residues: CASSEAQGGEYEQYF.